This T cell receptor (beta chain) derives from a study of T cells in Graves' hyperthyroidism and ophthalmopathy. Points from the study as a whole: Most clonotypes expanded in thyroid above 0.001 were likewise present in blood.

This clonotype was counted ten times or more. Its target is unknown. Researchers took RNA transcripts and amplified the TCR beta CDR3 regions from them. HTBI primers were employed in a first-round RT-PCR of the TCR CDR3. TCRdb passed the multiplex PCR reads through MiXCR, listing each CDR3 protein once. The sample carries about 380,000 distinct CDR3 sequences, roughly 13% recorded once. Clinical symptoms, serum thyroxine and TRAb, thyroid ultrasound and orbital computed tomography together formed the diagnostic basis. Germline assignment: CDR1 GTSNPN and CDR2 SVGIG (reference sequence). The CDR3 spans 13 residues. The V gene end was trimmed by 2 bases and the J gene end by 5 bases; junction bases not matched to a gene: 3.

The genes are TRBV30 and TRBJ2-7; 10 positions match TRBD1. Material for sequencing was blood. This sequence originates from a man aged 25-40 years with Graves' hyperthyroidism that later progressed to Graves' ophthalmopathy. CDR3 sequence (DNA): TGTGCCTGGAGTACGGACAGGGGGGACGAGCAGTACTTC. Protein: CAWSTDRGDEQYF.